This T cell receptor (beta chain) was recovered during a study of regulatory T cells in long-lasting Graves disease. Study-wide results and caveats: Persistent cases of Graves' showed reduced TCR diversity relative to newly diagnosed patients.

The authors built TCR beta libraries using iRepertoire HTBI primers and Arm-PCR of CDR3 regions. Each CDR3 protein gets one entry after TCRdb re-called the multiplex PCR reads with MiXCR. This table has 350,000 to 500,000 distinct CDR3 sequences, approximately 15% appearing once. Indicated time point: newly diagnosed GD, antithyroid drugs for less than 3 months. The TCR library was prepared using RNA isolated from PBMCs. Germline assignment: CDR1 SGHRS and CDR2 YFSETQ. The ends lost 1 base at V and 2 bases at J; junction bases unmatched: 8. The CDR3 totals 16 residues. This clonotype was seen a handful of times. Its cognate antigen is unknown. The sample also formed part of further work on T cells in Graves' hyperthyroidism and ophthalmopathy. That paper states: Primed by the HTBI set, a first-round RT-PCR was run on the TCR CDR3.

The clonotype originates from a woman aged 45-65 years with Graves disease. The specimen was peripheral blood mononuclear cells (PBMCs), collected at new diagnosis, from a patient treated with antithyroid drugs. V and J are TRBV5-1 and TRBJ2-5; 7 positions match TRBD2. CDR3 sequence reads: CASSLYSGSGQETQYF. CDR3 DNA: TGCGCCAGCAGCTTGTATAGCGGGTCAGGACAAGAGACCCAGTACTTC.